This T cell receptor (beta chain) was sequenced for a study of control samples from healthy donors and cancer patients. The protocol was immunoSEQ multiplex PCR, while the TCRdb copy is restricted to in-frame clones and leaves out a portion. The data hold some 150,000 clones, with roughly 92% observed a single time. Germline V gene lookup returns CDR1 SNHLY and CDR2 FYNNEI. The V end was cut by 3 bases, the J end by 5 bases, with 10 bases between. The CDR3 runs 13 residues. The sample taken for sequencing was blood. The TCR originated in a man aged 45-65 years in good health. The chain employs TRBV2 and TRBJ2-5; maybe TRBD2 (6 bases). CDR3 coding DNA: TGTGCCAGCAGTGATGGCGGGGCTGAGACCCAGTACTTC. Translation: CASSDGGAETQYF.